This passage covers 32 T cell receptor beta chains from one sample sequenced in a study of cytomegalovirus exposure and HLA in healthy donors. The PCR contained 60 Vbeta and 13 Jbeta primers. Repertoires were generated with immunoSEQ multiplex PCR, while TCRdb's copy carries only in-frame clones and drops some. The sample has about 170,000 clones; about 85% are singletons. Source material: PBMCs. The receptors come from a woman aged 50 to 60 in good health and CMV-seropositive.

The J gene is TRBJ1-1, the V gene TRBV5-1, with 7 nucleotides matching TRBD1. V lost 0 bases to trimming and J lost 7 bases; unmatched junction nucleotides: 9. The CDR3 spans 15 residues. Germline CDR1 SGHRS, CDR2 YFSETQ. The CDR3 reads CASSLALGGGVEAFF. In DNA form, the CDR3 reads TGCGCCAGCAGCTTGGCCCTAGGGGGCGGAGTTGAAGCTTTCTTT.

The table lists this clone with a count of one. The J gene is TRBJ1-6, the V gene TRBV9; tentative D call: TRBD1 (6 bases). Deletions cut 6 bases from V and 5 bases from J, with 18 bases between. CDR3 length: 16 residues. Germline CDR1 reads SGDLS; CDR2 reads YYNGEE. As DNA, the CDR3 is TGTGCCAGCACCAAAGAGGGGGGGCTTAATAATTCACCCCTCCACTTT. As protein: CASTKEGGLNNSPLHF.

The gene calls are TRBV4-1 and TRBJ1-3, with unresolved D. The germline V gene has CDR1 MGHRA and CDR2 YSYEKL. Trimming cost V 1 base and J 7 bases, with 23 bases left between them. This CDR3 is 18 amino acids long. CDR3 amino acids: CASSQARDSRAEGNTIYF. The CDR3 DNA sequence: TGCGCCAGCAGCCAAGCTCGGGATTCTAGGGCGGAAGGTAACACCATATATTTT.

The chain is built from TRBV10-3 and TRBJ1-6; D remains ambiguous. Deletions cut 6 bases from V and 8 bases from J, with 8 bases between. CDR3 size: 12 residues. The V gene's germline CDR1 is ENHRY and CDR2 SYGVKD. The CDR3: CAISPGDSPLHF. The CDR3 nucleotides read TGTGCCATCAGCCCCGGGGATTCACCCCTCCACTTT.

The V gene is TRBV18, the J gene TRBJ2-5; D remains ambiguous. The J call may not be correct, given that the DNA end is closer to TRBJ2-7. CDR1 is KGHSH, CDR2 LQKENI, per germline. The length of the CDR3 is 13 residues. The chain's CDR3 is CASSPPVSYEQYF. CDR3 DNA sequence: TGTGCCAGCTCACCACCGGTATCCTACGAGCAGTACTTC.

The V call is TRBV7-9, the J call TRBJ2-3, with D uncertain. Germline CDR1 and CDR2: SEHNR and FQNEAQ (reference sequence). The CDR3 has 14 residues. V lost 5 bases to trimming and J lost 5 bases, with 14 bases between them. The CDR3 bases are TGTGCCAGCAGCCTCCCCGGGTTAGGAGATACGCAGTATTTT. Its translation is CASSLPGLGDTQYF.

This clone has more than one count but fewer than ten. This chain links TRBV6-5 with TRBJ1-2; 7 bases match TRBD1. CDR3 length equals 15 residues. Germline lookup yields CDR1 MNHEY and CDR2 SVGAGI. J was trimmed by 4 bases and V by 7 bases; bases with no gene match: 12. CDR3 sequence: CASKISGTAIYGYTF. The DNA of the CDR3 is TGTGCCAGCAAGATTTCCGGGACAGCCATCTATGGCTACACCTTC.

This chain joins TRBV7-9 and TRBJ1-1; D gene uncertain. Trimming shortened V by 1 base and J by 3 bases, and 9 bases separated the two germline ends. Looked up from germline, CDR1 is SEHNR and CDR2 is FQNEAQ (reference sequence). The CDR3 covers 14 residues. CDR3 region: CASSLESLHTEAFF. The CDR3, as DNA: TGTGCCAGCAGCTTAGAGAGCCTACACACTGAAGCTTTCTTT. The full variable domain, completed using reference TRBV7-9 and TRBJ1-1, is DTGVSQNPRHKITKRGQNVTFRCDPISEHNRLYWYRQTLGQGPEFLTYFQNEAQLEKSRLLSDRFSAERPKGSFSTLEIQRTEQGDSAMYLCASSLESLHTEAFFGQGTRLTVV.

This chain joins TRBV10-3 and TRBJ2-5; the D gene is possibly TRBD2 (6 bases). V shed 11 bases and J shed 5 bases, with 21 bases lying between them. Germline V gives CDR1 ENHRY, CDR2 SYGVKD. This CDR3 contains 14 residues. CDR3 loop: CASSRGPVTETQYF. In nucleotides, the CDR3 is TGTGCCTCCTCGCGGGGTCCGGTCACGGAGACCCAGTACTTC.

The rearrangement links TRBV19 to TRBJ1-5; 7 nucleotides agree with TRBD1. After removal of 3 bases from V and 4 bases from J, the junction contained 9 bases not matched to a gene. CDR3 length: 16 residues. Germline CDR1 and CDR2: LNHDA and SQIVND (reference sequence). CDR3 in amino acids: CASSMVRQGPNQPQHF. The CDR3 nucleotides are TGTGCCAGTAGTATGGTAAGACAGGGTCCTAATCAGCCCCAGCATTTT.

The rearrangement joins TRBV18 to TRBJ2-1, with 13 positions matching TRBD2. The CDR3 contains 15 residues. CDR1 and CDR2 from the germline V gene are KGHSH and LQKENI. With 3 bases clipped from V and 8 bases from J, the junction kept 4 bases outside the gene matches. The CDR3: CASSPGTSGKDEQFF. The DNA for the CDR3 is TGTGCCAGCTCACCCGGGACTAGCGGGAAGGATGAGCAGTTCTTC.

The CDR3 region has the DNA TGTGCCACGGCCGGGACAGCTAATGAAAAACTGTTTTTT. This codes for CATAGTANEKLFF. The chain carries TRBV15 and TRBJ1-4; TRBD1 matches at 7 bases. Losses at the gene ends were 9 bases for V and 3 bases for J; bases not matched to a gene: 4. Germline CDR1 and CDR2: LNHNV and YYDKDF (reference sequence). The CDR3 has 13 residues. The variable domain in full, with the rest retrieved from reference TRBV15 and TRBJ1-4, is DAMVIQNPRYQVTQFGKPVTLSCSQTLNHNVMYWYQQKSSQAPKLLFHYYDKDFNNEADTPDNFQSRRPNTSFCFLDIRSPGLGDTAMYLCATAGTANEKLFFGSGTQLSVL.

The chain combines TRBV7-3 with TRBJ2-6; unclear D gene. Germline CDR1 reads SGHTA; CDR2 reads FQGTGA. The CDR3 runs to 17 residues. V shed 1 base and J shed 0 bases, with 10 bases lying between them. This CDR3 reads CASSLSRQGSGANVLTF. The CDR3 coding sequence is TGTGCCAGCAGCTTAAGTCGACAAGGCTCTGGGGCCAACGTCCTGACTTTC.

J is TRBJ2-1 and V is TRBV15; TRBD1 might be the D (5 bases). From germline, CDR1 is LNHNV and CDR2 YYDKDF (reference sequence). The CDR3 sequence is 14 residues long. The V and J ends lost 8 bases and 5 bases respectively, with 16 bases between them. DNA for the CDR3: TGTGCCACCTCAGCCCAGGGTTCCCACAATGAGCAGTTCTTC. Translation gives CATSAQGSHNEQFF.

The chain carries TRBV15 and TRBJ2-3, with D maybe TRBD2 (5 bases). The CDR3 loop spans 17 amino acids. In germline, CDR1 is LNHNV, CDR2 YYDKDF (reference sequence). The germline V and J ends were trimmed by 0 bases and 4 bases, with 17 bases remaining between them. The DNA of the CDR3 is TGTGCCACCAGCAGAGATCGTTCCGGAGGTCCCGCAGATACGCAGTATTTT. Its protein product is CATSRDRSGGPADTQYF.

This sequence joins TRBV28 and TRBJ2-7; D ambiguous. CDR1 and CDR2 (germline): MDHEN, SYDVKM. V was clipped by 5 bases and J by 2 bases, with 4 bases between them. CDR3 length: 11 amino acids. The CDR3 region has the DNA TGTGCCAGCAGTCCAACCTACGAGCAGTACTTC. Protein: CASSPTYEQYF.

V usage is TRBV5-6 and J usage is TRBJ1-2; D gene uncertain. CDR1 is SGHDT, CDR2 YYEEEE, per germline. There are 14 residues in the CDR3. Deletions cut 1 base from V and 8 bases from J, with 15 bases between. The CDR3 DNA is TGTGCCAGCAGCTTGTTCGCCAGCCGAGGCGGCTACACCTTC. Residues: CASSLFASRGGYTF.

The chain recombines TRBV27 with TRBJ1-2, with D possibly TRBD1 on 5 matching bases. Germline CDR1 reads MNHEY; CDR2 reads SMNVEV (reference sequence). V lost 3 bases, J lost 4 bases, and 18 bases lay in between. The CDR3 length is 16 residues. The chain's CDR3 is CASSLGRAGGGYGYTF. DNA for the CDR3: TGTGCCAGCAGTTTGGGCCGGGCGGGGGGGGGCTATGGCTACACCTTC.

This clone turned up a few times. The chain couples TRBV28 to TRBJ1-1, with no clear D. The germline CDR1 and CDR2 sequences are MDHEN and SYDVKM. Trimming cost V 5 bases and J 5 bases, with 6 bases left between them. The CDR3 has 11 residues. CDR3 residues: CASSLGTEAFF. The CDR3 region has the DNA TGTGCCAGCAGTCTCGGGACTGAAGCTTTCTTT.

The V and J genes are TRBV18 and TRBJ2-2; a weak D match, TRBD1 (7 bases). CDR1 and CDR2 from the germline V gene are KGHSH and LQKENI. V was shortened by 4 bases and J by 6 bases, with 18 bases between the two germline ends. This CDR3 has 16 residues. CDR3 in DNA: TGTGCCAGCTCACGAGGGGAGGCCCAGGGGGCCGGGGAGCTGTTTTTT. Translated, it gives CASSRGEAQGAGELFF.

J is TRBJ2-2 and V is TRBV4-3, with 7 bases matching TRBD1. The CDR3 extends over 19 amino acids. The germline gives CDR1 LGHNA, CDR2 YSLEER. With V trimmed by 0 bases and J by 3 bases, 13 bases remained unmatched. The CDR3 sequence: CASSQEPGGQIGYTGELFF. Here the CDR3 DNA reads TGCGCCAGCAGCCAAGAACCAGGGGGACAGATTGGTTACACCGGGGAGCTGTTTTTT.

The V call is TRBV15, the J call TRBJ1-1, with 7 positions matching TRBD1. V dropped 5 bases and J dropped 2; count of bases not matched to a gene: 5. The CDR3 extends over 14 amino acids. Germline assignment: CDR1 LNHNV and CDR2 YYDKDF (reference sequence). The CDR3 protein is CATSLTGLNTEAFF. The CDR3 bases are TGTGCCACCAGCCTGACAGGGCTTAACACTGAAGCTTTCTTT.

The V and J genes are TRBV6-5 and TRBJ1-1; D gene ambiguous. Germline CDR1 reads MNHEY; CDR2 reads SVGAGI. The CDR3 loop spans 16 amino acids. Trimming took off 4 bases at V and 1 base at J, with 16 bases between the two ends. The CDR3 bases are TGTGCCAGCAGTTGGTTAGGAGGGAGAAGGAACACTGAAGCTTTCTTT. This translates into CASSWLGGRRNTEAFF.

The chain carries TRBV28 and TRBJ1-1; tentative D call: TRBD1 (5 bases). CDR1 is MDHEN and CDR2 is SYDVKM in the germline V gene. V was trimmed by 1 base and J by 8 bases, leaving 5 bases between them. CDR3 size: 11 residues. CDR3 in DNA: TGTGCCAGCAGTTTATACAGGGAAGCTTTCTTT. It is translated as CASSLYREAFF.

The chain is built from TRBV28 and TRBJ2-3; 8 positions agree with TRBD2. The CDR3 covers 16 residues. The V gene end was trimmed by 6 bases and the J gene end by 0 bases; junction bases not matched to a gene: 8. Germline lookup yields CDR1 MDHEN and CDR2 SYDVKM. The CDR3 loop is CASSPPGGGSTDTQYF. DNA for the CDR3: TGTGCCAGCAGCCCCCCCGGGGGGGGTAGCACAGATACGCAGTATTTT.

The chain joins TRBV7-2 to TRBJ2-1; the match to TRBD2 covers 14 bases. The CDR3 consists of 16 residues. Germline V lookup: CDR1 SGHTA, CDR2 FQGNSA. Trimming removed 3 bases from V and 8 bases from J; junction bases left unmatched: 6. The CDR3 loop is CASSLTGLAGGDEQFF. The CDR3 DNA is TGTGCCAGCAGCTTGACCGGACTAGCGGGAGGCGATGAGCAGTTCTTC.

This chain uses TRBV23-1 with TRBJ1-1; 10 bases are a match to TRBD1. TRBV23-1 belongs to the ORF category, with a function that is uncertain. The CDR3 extends over 14 amino acids. Trimming took 4 bases from V and 4 from J; bases not matched to a gene: 3. CDR3 bases: TGCGCCAGCAGTCCCCGGACAGGGGGCACTGAAGCTTTCTTT. Translating it yields CASSPRTGGTEAFF.

The chain joins TRBV9 to TRBJ2-1, with 16 bases lining up with TRBD2. Trimming removed 4 bases from V and 9 bases from J; junction bases left unmatched: 4. This CDR3 spans 15 amino acids. Germline CDR1 and CDR2: SGDLS and YYNGEE. The CDR3: CASSSGLAGGGEQFF. The DNA of the CDR3 is TGTGCCAGCAGCTCGGGACTAGCGGGAGGGGGTGAGCAGTTCTTC.

The V and J genes are TRBV30 and TRBJ1-5; weak D call: TRBD1 (6 bases). The V and J ends lost 4 bases and 2 bases respectively, with 15 bases between them. This CDR3 contains 15 residues. The germline gives CDR1 GTSNPN, CDR2 SVGIG (reference sequence). The CDR3 DNA sequence: TGTGCCTGGAATCCAGGGGCCGGGGGCAATCAGCCCCAGCATTTT. This gives the protein CAWNPGAGGNQPQHF.

The chain combines TRBV19 with TRBJ2-3; D is possibly TRBD2 (6 bases). The V end was cut by 4 bases, the J end by 2 bases, with 10 bases between. The CDR3 has 14 residues. Germline CDR1 is LNHDA and CDR2 is SQIVND (reference sequence). The CDR3 is CASSNGGNTDTQYF. The CDR3 nucleotides read TGTGCCAGTAGTAACGGCGGGAACACAGATACGCAGTATTTT. Complete variable domain (other parts from reference TRBV19 and TRBJ2-3): DGGITQSPKYLFRKEGQNVTLSCEQNLNHDAMYWYRQDPGQGLRLIYYSQIVNDFQKGDIAEGYSVSREKKESFPLTVTSAQKNPTAFYLCASSNGGNTDTQYFGPGTRLTVL.

J is TRBJ2-5 and V is TRBV11-1; the match to TRBD1 covers 10 bases. The CDR3 extends over 14 amino acids. Germline trimming cut 5 bases from V and 10 bases from J; bases unmatched to any gene: 10. The germline CDR1 and CDR2 sequences are SGHAT and FQDESV (reference sequence). The CDR3 bases are TGTGCCAGCAGCCCCGCATGGACAGGGGGGCACCAGTACTTC. Translating it yields CASSPAWTGGHQYF.

This clone was counted once. The chain employs TRBV2 and TRBJ1-5; D gene ambiguous. V was clipped by 4 bases and J by 0 bases, with 10 bases between them. Germline CDR1 is SNHLY and CDR2 is FYNNEI. CDR3 size: 15 residues. The CDR3 nucleotides read TGTGCCAGCAGTGGGTTTCGGGATAGCAATCAGCCCCAGCATTTT. Encoded protein: CASSGFRDSNQPQHF.